Included here is one T cell receptor (beta chain) sequence, with context. TCRdb re-derived calls from the RACE reads in MiXCR, one entry per CDR3 protein. The top ten clones hold 2.5% to 3% of a sample with 100,000 to 120,000 distinct CDR3 sequences, approximately 36% of them seen once. Germline assignment: CDR1 DFQATT and CDR2 SNEGSKA (reference sequence). Deletions cut 6 bases from V and 4 bases from J, with 13 bases between. CDR3 length equals 12 residues. These data come from a study of human T cells and chemical hapten exposure. Time point indicated: patch test 3, about 24 weeks after DPC sensitization. Treatment reported: therapeutic diphenylcyclopropenone sensitization with weekly scalp DPC.

The sequence came from a man aged 35 to 55 with alopecia areata. Some clones in this sample may be carry-over from other donors' samples. The chain combines TRBV20-1 with TRBJ2-7; perhaps TRBD1 as D (5 bases). The specimen was whole blood, collected in connection with sensitization to the hapten diphenylcyclopropenone (DPC). The CDR3 loop reads CSAVGAQYEQYF. The CDR3, as DNA: TGCAGTGCGGTAGGGGCCCAATACGAGCAGTACTTC.